This T cell receptor beta chain is drawn from a study of T-cell reconstitution after alpha-beta-depleted transplantation in children. CDR1 and CDR2 from the germline V gene are WSHSY and SAAADI. V gave up 3 bases and J gave up 4 bases; unmatched junction bases: 7. CDR3 length equals 16 residues. Unique molecular identifiers were incorporated into the prepared TCRbeta library. TCRdb used MiXCR to reprocess the PCR reads, holding one entry per CDR3 protein. The sample includes 580,000 or so distinct CDR3 sequences, around 23% of them seen just once. The V and J genes are TRBV10-2 and TRBJ2-3; 10 nucleotides align to TRBD1. This clonotype was obtained from a boy in the first two years of life who had a stem cell transplant for acute myeloid leukemia, so the T cells may come from the graft donor. Sequences were derived from PBMCs, mostly from graft donor cells, sampled 360 days after TCRalphabeta/CD19-depleted stem cell transplant. CDR3 in amino acids: CASSEGTGVNSDTQYF. CDR3 nucleotides: TGCGCCAGCAGTGAAGGGACAGGGGTTAACTCAGATACGCAGTATTTT.